The entry below describes one T cell receptor beta chain. This sample is drawn from a study of OX40 agonist ivuxolimab in advanced cancers. Study-level background: It was ivuxolimab, an agonistic anti-OX40 (CD134) antibody, that patients were treated with. Subjects had a mean age of roughly 60 years, with a range of 23 to 79; around 83% were male.

The assay was immunoSEQ multiplex PCR, and TCRdb's table has in-frame clones only and misses some. The sample lists tens of thousands of clones; approximately 92% were seen once. This CDR3 has 15 residues. V gave up 1 base and J gave up 5 bases, with 14 bases separating them. Germline assignment: CDR1 SGHAT and CDR2 FQNNGV. Blood was sampled at baseline, cycle 4 day 1, and cycle 7 day 1. The sequenced sample was CD4+ or CD8+ T cells sorted from blood, obtained in a trial of the OX40 agonist ivuxolimab. V usage is TRBV11-2 and J usage is TRBJ1-2, with D tentatively TRBD1 (6 bases). This sequence originates from an adult with an advanced solid tumor such as melanoma, head and neck, liver or kidney cancer. CDR3 sequence: CASSLVGTQGYGYTF. The DNA for the CDR3 is TGTGCCAGCAGCTTAGTCGGGACCCAGGGGTATGGCTACACCTTC. The complete variable domain, with remaining parts taken from reference TRBV11-2 and TRBJ1-2, reads EAGVAQSPRYKIIEKRQSVAFWCNPISGHATLYWYQQILGQGPKLLIQFQNNGVVDDSQLPKDRFSAERLKGVDSTLKIQPAKLEDSAVYLCASSLVGTQGYGYTFGSGTRLTVV.